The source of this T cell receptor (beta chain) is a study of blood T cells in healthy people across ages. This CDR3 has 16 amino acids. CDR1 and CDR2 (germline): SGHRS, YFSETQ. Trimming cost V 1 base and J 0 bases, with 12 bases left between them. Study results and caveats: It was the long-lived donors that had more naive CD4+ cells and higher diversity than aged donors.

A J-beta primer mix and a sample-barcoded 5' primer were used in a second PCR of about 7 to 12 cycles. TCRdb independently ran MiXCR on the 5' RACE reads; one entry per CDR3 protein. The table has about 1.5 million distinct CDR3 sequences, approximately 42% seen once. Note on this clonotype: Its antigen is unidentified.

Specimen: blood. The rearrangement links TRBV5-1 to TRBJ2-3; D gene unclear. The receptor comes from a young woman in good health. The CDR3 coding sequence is TGCGCCAGCAGCTTGTACGGCAACCCTAGCACAGATACGCAGTATTTT. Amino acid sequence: CASSLYGNPSTDTQYF.